Sequencing of this TCR beta chain was carried out in a study of blood T cell repertoires in COVID-19. Profiled with immunoSEQ multiplex PCR; TCRdb holds only in-frame clones, not every one. Among about 170,000 clones listed, roughly 90% were seen once. CDR3 length: 15 amino acids. Per germline, CDR1 GTSNPN and CDR2 SVGIG (reference sequence). Losses at the gene ends were 2 bases for V and 4 bases for J; bases not matched to a gene: 10. The receptor's source is a man in his 60s with acute or convalescent COVID-19. The sequenced sample consisted of peripheral blood. This rearrangement joins TRBV30 to TRBJ1-2, with 7 bases identical to TRBD1. This chain's CDR3 is CAWSFTGASTYGYTF. The CDR3 nucleotides read TGTGCCTGGAGTTTTACAGGGGCCTCCACCTATGGCTACACCTTC.